This TCR beta chain was sequenced in a study of blood T cell repertoires in COVID-19. Looking at the study overall: Whether acute or convalescent, the COVID-19 samples came from the United States, Italy and Spain. PBMCs, B-cell-depleted T cells, or T cells provided the cDNA or gDNA that made up the material.

Per the original methods: Nucleated cell number was recorded as an estimate derived from reference gene primer amplification. Assay: immunoSEQ multiplex PCR; the TCRdb copy retains only in-frame clones and omits some. Clone size and the V and J calls come from that table; the DNA yielded D and trimming. This table has 88,000 or so clones, around 81% appearing once. In germline, CDR1 is LNHDA, CDR2 SQIVND (reference sequence). CDR3 size: 15 residues. V dropped 6 bases and J dropped 1 base, with 10 bases sitting between them. This sequence was found in a human donor in a cohort sampled during active COVID-19. J is TRBJ2-6 and V is TRBV19, with D hard to call. The sample comprised peripheral blood. The CDR3 here is CASRPGMSGANVLTF. In DNA form, the CDR3 reads TGTGCCAGTAGACCCGGTATGTCTGGGGCCAACGTCCTGACTTTC.